This T cell receptor (beta chain) was identified in a study of blood T cells in healthy people across ages. Study-level results: Expanded clonotype shifts may have been confounded, as the donors had an unknown CMV status.

Primed by a sample-barcoded 5' primer and a J-beta primer mix, a second PCR proceeded for 7 to 11 cycles. TCRdb reanalysed the 5' RACE reads using MiXCR and keeps one entry per CDR3 protein. Of some 1,500,000 distinct CDR3 sequences in the sample, less than 45% are singletons; the top ten hold approximately 4.1%. This CDR3 has 12 residues. Looked up from germline, CDR1 is ENHRY and CDR2 is SYGVKD. V was pared by 4 bases and J by 5 bases, with 1 base of the junction left unmatched. In the case of this clonotype: Antigen: not known.

The sequencing input was blood. The clonotype comes from a woman younger than 30 in good health. The rearrangement uses TRBV10-3 and TRBJ1-1, with TRBD1 identical over 7 bases. Here the CDR3 DNA reads TGTGCCATCAGTGCGACAGGGACTGAAGCTTTCTTT. This gives the protein CAISATGTEAFF.